A single sample gave rise to the 28 T cell receptor beta chains below, sequenced in a study of blood T cell repertoires in COVID-19. The repertoire was sequenced with immunoSEQ multiplex PCR; TCRdb's copy has only in-frame clones and lacks some. The repertoire has about 200,000 clones, around 82% of them found once; the top ten carry around a sixth. Sequences were obtained from PBMCs or T cells enriched from blood (not recorded which). These receptors were obtained from a woman aged 50 to 60 with acute COVID-19.

The V gene is TRBV7-9, the J gene TRBJ2-3; 9 bases map to TRBD1. CDR1 and CDR2 (germline): SEHNR, FQNEAQ (reference sequence). The V segment lost 0 bases and the J segment 3 bases; nucleotides outside the gene matches: 4. This CDR3 has 16 amino acids. The CDR3 DNA is TGTGCCAGCAGCTTAGCTGGGACAGGGAGAACAGATACGCAGTATTTT. Amino acid sequence: CASSLAGTGRTDTQYF.

The chain recombines TRBV13 with TRBJ2-2; D might be TRBD2 (5 bases). In germline, CDR1 is PRHDT, CDR2 FYEKMQ (reference sequence). Trimming took off 2 bases at V and 5 bases at J, with 15 bases between the two ends. The CDR3 has 16 amino acids. The CDR3: CASSLRLGSGTGELFF. CDR3 nucleotides: TGTGCCAGCAGCTTAAGACTGGGGTCGGGGACCGGGGAGCTGTTTTTT.

The chain is built from TRBV6-5 and TRBJ1-2, with 9 bases fitting TRBD1. The CDR3 consists of 14 residues. From germline, CDR1 is MNHEY and CDR2 SVGAGI. The V segment lost 6 bases and the J segment 6 bases; nucleotides outside the gene matches: 8. CDR3 DNA: TGTGCCAGCAGAGTGGGACAGGGTCACGATGGCTACACCTTC. Protein: CASRVGQGHDGYTF.

DNA for the CDR3: TGTGCCAGCAGCTATTTGGCGGCTAACTATGGCTACACCTTC. Translation gives CASSYLAANYGYTF. The rearrangement links TRBV6-5 to TRBJ1-2; no clear D. Deletions cut 6 bases from V and 0 bases from J, with 11 bases between. The CDR3 has 14 amino acids. In germline, CDR1 is MNHEY, CDR2 SVGAGI.

This clone appeared once. V usage is TRBV4-1 and J usage is TRBJ1-3; D ambiguous. The CDR3 loop spans 12 amino acids. Germline assignment: CDR1 MGHRA and CDR2 YSYEKL. The V and J ends lost 4 bases and 8 bases respectively, with 9 bases between them. For the CDR3, the DNA is TGCGCCAGCAGCCCATTCGGGGACACCATATATTTT. Encoded protein: CASSPFGDTIYF.

This clone was seen once. The rearrangement links TRBV7-2 to TRBJ2-1; 7 nucleotides agree with TRBD2. This CDR3 spans 14 amino acids. Germline V CDR1 and CDR2: SGHTA, FQGNSA. J was trimmed by 7 bases and V by 5 bases; bases with no gene match: 8. The CDR3 nucleotides read TGTGCCAGCAGCGCCGGCGGGGGAGATAATGAGCAGTTCTTC. It encodes CASSAGGGDNEQFF.

DNA of the CDR3: TGTGCCAGCAGTTCGGAGCAGGGCTACCATCAGCCCCAGCATTTT. Translation gives CASSSEQGYHQPQHF. The chain carries TRBV28 and TRBJ1-5; possible D gene TRBD1, 5 bases. From germline, CDR1 is MDHEN and CDR2 SYDVKM. CDR3 length equals 15 residues. V gave up 4 bases and J gave up 5 bases, with 15 bases separating them.

This clone was counted many times. The J gene is TRBJ1-2, the V gene TRBV29-1; D unclear. CDR1 is SQVTM, CDR2 ANQGSEA, per germline. This CDR3 region has 10 residues. V was shortened by 7 bases and J by 8 bases, with 11 bases between the two germline ends. CDR3 protein: CSDYLTGYTF. In DNA, the CDR3 is TGCAGCGATTACCTGACAGGCTACACCTTC.

The rearrangement joins TRBV7-3 to TRBJ2-3, with D tentatively TRBD2 (6 bases). CDR1 and CDR2 from the germline V gene are SGHTA and FQGTGA. This CDR3 is built from 14 residues. Trimming shortened V by 4 bases and J by 2 bases, and 10 bases separated the two germline ends. The CDR3: CASSSGTATDTQYF. In nucleotides, the CDR3 is TGTGCCAGCAGCTCCGGGACTGCCACAGATACGCAGTATTTT.

This clone showed up just a few times. The genes are TRBV5-5 and TRBJ1-1, with D possibly TRBD1 on 6 matching bases. Germline CDR1 reads SGHKS; CDR2 reads YYEKEE (reference sequence). The CDR3 totals 16 residues. V lost 4 bases, J lost 2 bases, and 18 bases lay in between. CDR3 amino acids: CASSPDLGQGNTEAFF. In DNA, the CDR3 is TGTGCCAGCAGCCCGGACCTGGGACAAGGTAACACTGAAGCTTTCTTT. Together with reference TRBV5-5 and TRBJ1-1, the CDR3 gives the full variable domain: DAGVTQSPTHLIKTRGQQVTLRCSPISGHKSVSWYQQVLGQGPQFIFQYYEKEERGRGNFPDRFSARQFPNYSSELNVNALLLGDSALYLCASSPDLGQGNTEAFFGQGTRLTVV.

The gene calls are TRBV3-1 (or the pseudogene TRBV3-2) and TRBJ2-2; TRBD2 matches at 14 bases. The germline V gene has CDR1 LGHDT and CDR2 YNNKEL (reference sequence). This CDR3 is built from 24 residues. V lost 1 base and J lost 5; bases outside the gene matches: 24. CDR3 coding DNA: TGTGCCAGCAGCCAAGCAAGCGTGGGTGTAACATTGTGGGGACTAGCGGGGGAAACCGGGGAGCTGTTTTTT. It specifies CASSQASVGVTLWGLAGETGELFF.

V is TRBV10-1 and J is TRBJ1-2; D might be TRBD1 (6 bases). The length of the CDR3 is 13 residues. Trimming took 5 bases from V and 8 from J, leaving 15 bases between them. Germline values: CDR1 WNHNN, CDR2 SYGVQD (reference sequence). CDR3 sequence (DNA): TGCGCCAGCAGTTCACACGAGGGGGACGGCTACACCTTC. This encodes CASSSHEGDGYTF.

The chain links TRBV14 to TRBJ1-2; D is perhaps TRBD1 (6 bases). CDR1 and CDR2 (germline): SGHDN, FVKESK. The CDR3 spans 14 residues. V was pared by 2 bases and J by 3 bases, with 10 bases between. CDR3 bases: TGTGCCAGCAGCCAATTCAGGGGCGACTATGGCTACACCTTC. It yields the protein CASSQFRGDYGYTF.

This chain links TRBV6-1 with TRBJ2-7, with TRBD2 identical over 11 bases. Germline trimming cut 3 bases from V and 6 bases from J; bases unmatched to any gene: 7. Germline V gene lookup returns CDR1 MNHNS and CDR2 SASEGT. This CDR3 has 15 residues. For the CDR3, the DNA is TGTGCCAGCAGTGATGTAGCGGGGGGGATCCGCGAGCAGTACGTC. It encodes CASSDVAGGIREQYV.

J is TRBJ1-5 and V is TRBV18; D unclear. Germline CDR1 is KGHSH and CDR2 is LQKENI. CDR3 length: 18 residues. With 2 bases removed from V and 7 bases from J, the gap between germline ends came to 24 bases. The CDR3 nucleotides are TGTGCCAGCTCACCAGAACAACAGCGGCTGGTCCCGGGCCAGCCCCAGCATTTT. Translation gives CASSPEQQRLVPGQPQHF.

The chain carries TRBV2 and TRBJ1-5; no clear D gene. V shed 8 bases and J shed 10 bases, with 15 bases lying between them. The CDR3 consists of 12 residues. The germline V gene encodes CDR1 SNHLY and CDR2 FYNNEI. CDR3 residues: CASEGSSGPQHF. CDR3 nucleotide sequence: TGTGCCAGCGAGGGTAGTTCGGGTCCCCAGCATTTT.

This chain joins TRBV4-1 and TRBJ1-6, with D hard to call. V shed 4 bases and J shed 10 bases, with 14 bases lying between them. Per germline, CDR1 MGHRA and CDR2 YSYEKL. The CDR3 extends over 14 amino acids. CDR3 sequence: CASSLSEAGSPLHF. The CDR3, as DNA: TGCGCCAGCAGCCTCTCGGAGGCAGGATCACCCCTCCACTTT.

V and J are TRBV2 and TRBJ2-2, with 8 bases fitting TRBD1. V lost 4 bases to trimming and J lost 2 bases; unmatched junction nucleotides: 6. CDR3 length equals 16 residues. Germline lookup yields CDR1 SNHLY and CDR2 FYNNEI. The CDR3 DNA follows: TGTGCCAGCAGTGCTGGACAGGGCCCAAACACCGGGGAGCTGTTTTTT. This translates into CASSAGQGPNTGELFF. The whole variable domain, filled in from reference TRBV2 and TRBJ2-2, reads EPEVTQTPSHQVTQMGQEVILRCVPISNHLYFYWYRQILGQKVEFLVSFYNNEISEKSEIFDDQFSVERPDGSNFTLKIRSTKLEDSAMYFCASSAGQGPNTGELFFGEGSRLTVL.

The chain joins TRBV5-4 to TRBJ1-1, with D possibly being TRBD1 (6 bases). Germline CDR1 reads SGHNT; CDR2 reads YYREEE (reference sequence). This CDR3 region has 12 residues. The V end lost 0 bases, the J end lost 6 bases, and 6 bases lay between the germline ends. Written as DNA, the CDR3 is TGTGCCAGCAGCTTGGAGGGGGCTGAAGCTTTCTTT. The encoded protein is CASSLEGAEAFF.

This chain uses TRBV3-1 (or the pseudogene TRBV3-2) with TRBJ1-2, with TRBD1 matching over 8 bases. With V trimmed by 6 bases and J by 2 bases, 11 bases remained unmatched. Germline V gene lookup returns CDR1 LGHDT and CDR2 YNNKEL (reference sequence). The CDR3 is 16 amino acids. This CDR3 is CASRQGGGSPNYGYTF. The CDR3 region has the DNA TGTGCCAGCAGACAGGGGGGGGGCAGTCCGAACTATGGCTACACCTTC.

The gene calls are TRBV3-1 (or the pseudogene TRBV3-2) and TRBJ2-5, with 8 positions matching TRBD2. V dropped 0 bases and J dropped 6; count of bases not matched to a gene: 6. Germline CDR1 and CDR2: LGHDT and YNNKEL (reference sequence). The CDR3 has 15 residues. CDR3 bases: TGTGCCAGCAGCCAAGATGGCGGGGGGCGGAAGACCCAGTACTTC. Amino acids: CASSQDGGGRKTQYF.

This clone turned up a few times. This sequence joins TRBV7-9 and TRBJ1-1, with D unclear. The V gene lost 10 bases and the J gene lost 5 bases, with 14 bases spanning the gap. This CDR3 region has 12 residues. Germline V gene sequence: CDR1 SEHNR, CDR2 FQNEAQ (reference sequence). The CDR3 nucleotides read TGTGCCACCAACAGTAGAGAGACTGAAGCTTTCTTT. Translated: CATNSRETEAFF.

The V and J genes are TRBV6-5 and TRBJ1-2; unclear D gene. V was shortened by 7 bases and J by 5 bases, with 14 bases between the two germline ends. Germline assignment: CDR1 MNHEY and CDR2 SVGAGI. The CDR3 is 13 amino acids. Written as DNA, the CDR3 is TGTGCCAGCACTAAAACGGACTATTATGGCTACACCTTC. Amino acids: CASTKTDYYGYTF.

The chain links TRBV7-7 to TRBJ1-3, with TRBD1 identical over 7 bases. The CDR3 spans 16 residues. Per germline, CDR1 SSHAT and CDR2 FNYEAQ (reference sequence). The V segment lost 1 base and the J segment 2 bases; nucleotides outside the gene matches: 5. This CDR3 is CASSLDGQVPGNTIYF. The DNA for the CDR3 is TGTGCCAGCAGCTTAGACGGACAGGTCCCTGGAAACACCATATATTTT.

The gene calls are TRBV18 and TRBJ1-4; 9 bases match TRBD1. The CDR3 loop spans 16 amino acids. Germline trimming cut 3 bases from V and 5 bases from J; bases unmatched to any gene: 7. CDR1 and CDR2 from the germline V gene are KGHSH and LQKENI. The CDR3 nucleotides are TGTGCCAGCTCACCGGGAACAGGGGGCATAAATGAAAAACTGTTTTTT. Translation gives CASSPGTGGINEKLFF.

The chain carries TRBV24-1 and TRBJ2-2; TRBD2 agrees at 9 bases. Trimming took 2 bases from V and 6 from J; bases not matched to a gene: 6. Germline V gene data show CDR1 as KGHDR and CDR2 as SFDVKD. The CDR3 has 16 amino acids. For the CDR3, the DNA is TGTGCCACCAGTGATTACAACGCGGGGGGGCCCGGGGAGCTGTTTTTT. This translates into CATSDYNAGGPGELFF.

This clone was detected once. The chain combines TRBV13 with TRBJ2-3, with 8 bases that match TRBD2. CDR1 and CDR2 from the germline V gene are PRHDT and FYEKMQ (reference sequence). This CDR3 contains 14 residues. The V and J ends lost 5 bases and 9 bases, in that order; junction bases with no gene match: 10. CDR3 nucleotides: TGTGCCAGCAGCCCATCATCTAGCGGGCGGACGCAGTATTTT. Translating it yields CASSPSSSGRTQYF. Drawing the rest from reference TRBV13 and TRBJ2-3, the complete variable domain is AAGVIQSPRHLIKEKRETATLKCYPIPRHDTVYWYQQGPGQDPQFLISFYEKMQSDKGSIPDRFSAQQFSDYHSELNMSSLELGDSALYFCASSPSSSGRTQYFGPGTRLTVL.

This chain links TRBV7-8 with TRBJ1-4; D not resolved. This CDR3 region has 11 residues. Germline CDR1 and CDR2: SGHVS and FQNEAQ. V gave up 2 bases and J gave up 13 bases, with 8 bases separating them. CDR3 protein: CASSLTGRLFF. The CDR3 coding sequence is TGTGCCAGCAGCTTAACGGGAAGACTGTTTTTT. The full variable domain, rest sourced from reference TRBV7-8 and TRBJ1-4, is GAGVSQSPRYKVAKRGQDVALRCDPISGHVSLFWYQQALGQGPEFLTYFQNEAQLDKSGLPSDRFFAERPEGSVSTLKIQRTQQEDSAVYLCASSLTGRLFFGSGTQLSVL.